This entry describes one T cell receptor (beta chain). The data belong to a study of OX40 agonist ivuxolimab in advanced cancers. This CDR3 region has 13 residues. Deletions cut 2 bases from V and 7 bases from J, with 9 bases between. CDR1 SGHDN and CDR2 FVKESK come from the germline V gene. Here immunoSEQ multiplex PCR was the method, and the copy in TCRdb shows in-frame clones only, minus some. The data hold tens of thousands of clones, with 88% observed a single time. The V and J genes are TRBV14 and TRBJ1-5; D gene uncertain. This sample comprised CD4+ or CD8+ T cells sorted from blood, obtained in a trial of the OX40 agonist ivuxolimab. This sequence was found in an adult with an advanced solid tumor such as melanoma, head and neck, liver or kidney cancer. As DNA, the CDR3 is TGTGCCAGCAGCCAATATTCTGGACAGCCCCAGCATTTT. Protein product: CASSQYSGQPQHF.